This is a list of T cell receptor beta chains from one sample in a study of blood T cell repertoires in COVID-19. Clones were read by immunoSEQ multiplex PCR, and TCRdb kept only the in-frame ones, dropping some. The sample has more than 300,000 clones; approximately 88% are singletons. The sequenced sample was peripheral blood. Receptors were obtained from a young woman with COVID-19, enrolled during active disease. The CDR3 runs from the conserved cysteine through the conserved F or W. Each record gives: V gene, CDR3 protein.

v_gene: TRBV9; CDR3aa: CASSVGGAQDTQYF
v_gene: TRBV19; CDR3aa: CASSEALNTEAFF
v_gene: TRBV9; CDR3aa: CASSEGTDYNSPLHF
v_gene: TRBV19; CDR3aa: CASSTLRQGNTEAFF
v_gene: TRBV6-5; CDR3aa: CASTLDRDTGELFF
v_gene: TRBV3-1/TRBV3-2; CDR3aa: CASSHPGQGFYGYTF
v_gene: TRBV6-2/TRBV6-3; CDR3aa: CASSRSGREPQHF
v_gene: TRBV3-1/TRBV3-2; CDR3aa: CASSRTGRGQPQHF
v_gene: TRBV7-9; CDR3aa: CASSAGRDWRNTIYF
v_gene: TRBV6-1; CDR3aa: CASSEFWTSVSPLHF
v_gene: TRBV18; CDR3aa: CASSPSQGAGQPQHF
v_gene: TRBV5-1; CDR3aa: CASSLGGGSNYGYTF
v_gene: TRBV19; CDR3aa: CASSPGQRETQYF
v_gene: TRBV19; CDR3aa: CASSMLQGRAEAFF
v_gene: TRBV5-8; CDR3aa: CASSTGTEGQPQHF
v_gene: TRBV21-1; CDR3aa: CASSHDRGTSNTEAFF
v_gene: TRBV2; CDR3aa: CASSSDRDTEAFF
v_gene: TRBV6-5; CDR3aa: CASSPRSREVGEQYF
v_gene: TRBV7-2; CDR3aa: CASSPTSGGYPKETQYF
v_gene: TRBV19; CDR3aa: CASGTVDSPLHF
v_gene: TRBV7-2; CDR3aa: CASSPDRVSPLHF
v_gene: TRBV11-3; CDR3aa: CASSPGTSGPSNEQYF
v_gene: TRBV19; CDR3aa: CASRTGDDGYTF
v_gene: TRBV6-5; CDR3aa: CASGQETQYF
v_gene: TRBV30; CDR3aa: CAWSAGQVSNQPQHF
v_gene: TRBV18; CDR3aa: CASSPGQGSYGYTF
v_gene: TRBV9; CDR3aa: CASSPDGLWTEAFF
v_gene: TRBV18; CDR3aa: CASSRRQGSTEAFF
v_gene: TRBV2; CDR3aa: CASSGQVDSEKLFF
v_gene: TRBV6-5; CDR3aa: CASRIHRGNYGYTF
v_gene: TRBV25-1; CDR3aa: CASSEYVRGGTQYF
v_gene: TRBV7-8; CDR3aa: CASSLTRAPGGGAFF
v_gene: TRBV11-3; CDR3aa: CASRATSGGPPYTGELFF
v_gene: TRBV27; CDR3aa: CASSLDRHDQPQHF
v_gene: TRBV2; CDR3aa: CASSEIPSTNEKLFF
v_gene: TRBV10-2; CDR3aa: CASSESGTAAYNEQFF
v_gene: TRBV5-1; CDR3aa: CASSFSSGRDQPQHF
v_gene: TRBV6-5; CDR3aa: CASSYFFDRGSGYTF
v_gene: TRBV4-1; CDR3aa: CASHKIGGLGYTF
v_gene: TRBV5-1; CDR3aa: CASSSTAGSYGYTF
v_gene: TRBV18; CDR3aa: CASSPPDRRTGNEQFF
v_gene: TRBV6-5; CDR3aa: CASSRQRSSYEQYF